The source of this T cell receptor beta chain is a study of T cell responses to AZD1222 COVID-19 vaccine (dated by TCRdb to the early 2020s). Regarding the research as a whole: TCR sequencing covered fewer than 250 trial participants: approximately 200 given two doses of AZD1222 and 26 given two doses of MenACWY control vaccine. Trial participants were enrolled by age into subgroups of 18-55, 56-69 and 70-plus years, and about 150, 27 and 61 TCR-sequenced participants, respectively, were included in these subgroups.

This clone was counted a single time. The antigen it recognizes is unknown. Qualities for individual bases were not recorded, and no much larger clone is one base off. In the paper's terms, the time point label means: baseline before first vaccination. The label giving this sample's treatment or condition can be read as: meningococcal conjugate vaccine given as trial control. Vaccinee samples came from UK trials COV001 and COV002, including a single-blind randomized controlled phase 2/3 trial of AZD1222 (ChAdOx1 nCoV-19) in healthy adults. For TCRbeta chain sequencing, PBMC samples were collected from trial participants at day 0 and at day 28 after the second dose. What the authors observed across the whole study: Most participants were white British and females outnumbered males, and the authors suggested that clonal diversity may have been underestimated. Because no day 14 peak-response samples were available, repertoires were characterized only after the peak T cell response. Reportedly, almost half of the unique spike-specific TCRs recognized epitopes lying outside the regions that are mutated in the B.1.351 and B.1.1.7 variants. The vaccine-associated CD4 TCRs covered the entire spike protein, and the dominant responses fell in regions 160-218 and 743-854. A significant rise in spike-specific TCR breadth and depth was observed after two AZD1222 doses relative to day 0 and relative to MenACWY recipients. The 56-69-year group was small, and its depth increase did not reach significance, likely because of low power. Only a handful of AZD1222 recipients were SARS-CoV-2 seropositive at baseline, limiting conclusions about previously exposed vaccinees.

The CDR3 regions of human TCRbeta chains were subjected to immunosequencing. The paper's processing steps were these. Repertoire TCRs were matched against a reference library of SARS-CoV-2-specific TCRs generated with the MIRA antigen-specificity platform. Breadth was defined as the fraction of unique TCRs that were SARS-CoV-2-associated, and depth was defined as the fraction of total T cells that were SARS-CoV-2-associated. Using the MIRA data, each spike-specific TCR was assigned both to the spike region to which the TCR was reactive and to a CD4 or CD8 class. Log10-transformed breadth and depth values were compared by one-way ANOVA with Sidak's multiple comparisons tests. Not all clones reach the TCRdb copy of this immuneACCESS table, which keeps in-frame sequences only. Checked studies attribute under half of the gap to unresolved V genes and leave the rest unexplained. The V and J calls and clone size are taken from that table; D and trimming were inferred from the DNA. For this sample the table gives over 60,000 clones, of which 79% were detected only once. In total, the top ten clones hold 23% of the sample.

This TCR was recovered from an adult in good health. The sequencing here drew on peripheral blood, taken on day 0 of MenACWY control vaccination.

Here is the DNA: TGTGCCTGGAGCCCGCCGGGGACGCGCGGCTACACCTTC. Its translation is CAWSPPGTRGYTF. The sequence links TRBV30 to TRBJ1-2, with a weak D call of TRBD1 (5 bases match). The CDR3 runs 13 residues from the cysteine to the phenylalanine. The sequence is cut down to CDR3 DNA, 39 bases in frame from base 1. CDR1 and CDR2 are drawn from the germline V gene (reference sequence): GTSNPN, SVGIG. Trimming costs V 3 bases and J 8 bases, and their ends lie 16 bases apart. This CDR3, with the reference TRBV30 and TRBJ1-2 proteins standing in past its ends, gives the full variable domain SQTIHQWPATLVQPVGSPLSLECTVEGTSNPNLYWYRQAAGRGLQLLFYSVGIGQISSEVPQNLSASRPQDRQFILSSKKLLLSDSGFYLCAWSPPGTRGYTFGSGTRLTVV.